The clone carrying this T cell receptor (beta chain) was counted at least ten times. The antigen is unknown. The data stem from a study of CD8+CD57+ T cells in acquired aplastic anemia. The germline gives CDR1 LGHNA, CDR2 YSLEER. This CDR3 is built from 14 residues. With 3 bases removed from V and 3 bases from J, the gap between germline ends came to 11 bases. The template for TCR beta VDJ and CDR3 sequence profiling was genomic DNA. TCRdb redid the calling of the reads with MiXCR, one entry per CDR3 protein. The sample consists of 150,000 to 200,000 distinct CDR3 sequences, 50% to 75% of them appearing once. Points from the study as a whole: Overlapping CD8+ CDR3 repertoires of patients and controls contained nearly 30 shared sequences.

The clonotype was recovered from a human donor with severe aplastic anemia or a healthy control (not recorded which). The sequenced material came from sorted CD4+, CD8+, or CD8+CD57+ T cells (not recorded which) from PBMCs. This sequence joins TRBV4-3 and TRBJ1-1, with D possibly matching TRBD1 (5 bases). The chain's CDR3 is CASSQGLSDTEAFF. The DNA of the CDR3 is TGCGCCAGCAGCCAGGGACTATCGGACACTGAAGCTTTCTTT.